This entry lists 23 T cell receptor beta chains sequenced from one sample in a study of shared clonotypes between healthy human individuals. Using immunoSEQ multiplex PCR, the repertoire was profiled, and TCRdb retains in-frame clones only, with some absent. This table has about 330,000 clones, around 86% appearing once. The material sequenced was memory CD8+ T cells sorted from blood. Subset given: CD45RO+ cells pooled with CCR7-negative TemRA cells. The receptors originated from a young man in good health.

The chain has TRBV6-5 and TRBJ2-1; D not certain. Trimming stripped 11 bases from V and 7 bases from J, with 21 bases between. Per germline, CDR1 MNHEY and CDR2 SVGAGI. CDR3 length: 14 amino acids. Here the CDR3 DNA reads TGTGCCCAAGGTAGAACCGTGATATGTAATGAGCAGTTCTTC. Protein product: CAQGRTVICNEQFF.

The chain recombines TRBV5-4 with TRBJ2-7; 13 nucleotides agree with TRBD2. Germline CDR1 and CDR2: SGHNT and YYREEE (reference sequence). CDR3 length equals 15 residues. The J segment lost 3 bases and the V segment lost 2 bases, leaving 2 bases of the junction unmatched. In DNA form, the CDR3 reads TGTGCCAGCAGCTTACTAGCGGGGGGGTACTACGAGCAGTACTTC. The encoded protein is CASSLLAGGYYEQYF.

This sequence joins TRBV7-2 and TRBJ2-1; TRBD2 might be the D (6 bases). CDR1 is SGHTA and CDR2 is FQGNSA in the germline V gene. The CDR3 runs 17 residues. Between the trimmed V and J ends, which lost 5 bases and 2 bases, there was a span of 19 bases. CDR3 sequence: CASSPLWSSEAYNEQFF. The DNA for the CDR3 is TGTGCCAGCAGCCCCTTATGGTCTAGCGAAGCCTACAATGAGCAGTTCTTC.

The CDR3, as DNA: TGCGCCAGCAGCCCCCGGGACAGCCGTGAAAAACTGTTTTTT. It encodes CASSPRDSREKLFF. The V and J genes are TRBV4-1 and TRBJ1-4; 7 bases are shared with TRBD1. Germline CDR1 reads MGHRA; CDR2 reads YSYEKL. There are 14 residues in the CDR3. V shed 4 bases and J 7 bases; nucleotides not matched to a gene: 6.

A word on this clone: Other DNA sequences from this sample encode an identical CDR3 as well. The chain recombines TRBV28 with TRBJ1-5, with TRBD1 matching 8 bases. With V trimmed by 2 bases and J by 6 bases, 3 bases remained unmatched. The length of the CDR3 is 14 residues. Germline V gene data show CDR1 as MDHEN and CDR2 as SYDVKM. This chain's CDR3 is CASSLQGAGQPQHF. DNA of the CDR3: TGTGCCAGCAGTTTACAGGGGGCTGGTCAGCCCCAGCATTTT.

The rearrangement joins TRBV6-5 to TRBJ1-2, with D maybe TRBD1 (5 bases). V was clipped by 5 bases and J by 3 bases, with 13 bases between them. In germline, CDR1 is MNHEY, CDR2 SVGAGI. CDR3 length: 14 residues. The CDR3 here is CASSKHIGDYGYTF. CDR3 in DNA: TGTGCCAGCAGTAAACACATAGGGGACTATGGCTACACCTTC.

This clone was observed a single time. The chain joins TRBV6-1 to TRBJ2-7, with 12 bases identical to TRBD2. Germline CDR1 reads MNHNS; CDR2 reads SASEGT. The CDR3 spans 17 residues. Trimming cost V 0 bases and J 7 bases; bases outside gene matches: 10. CDR3 nucleotide sequence: TGTGCCAGCAGTGAAGCGTGGCTAGCGGGAGGGCCGAAAGAGCAGTACTTC. Its protein product is CASSEAWLAGGPKEQYF.

V and J are TRBV7-8 and TRBJ2-2; D uncertain. V lost 1 base and J lost 1, with 19 bases in between. Germline V lookup: CDR1 SGHVS, CDR2 FQNEAQ. The CDR3 is 19 amino acids. The CDR3 bases are TGTGCCAGCAGCTTAGGTACGAACTGGTGGCAGAAGAACACCGGGGAGCTGTTTTTT. This translates into CASSLGTNWWQKNTGELFF.

J is TRBJ1-2 and V is TRBV7-3, with 7 bases identical to TRBD1. The CDR3 length is 13 residues. CDR1 is SGHTA and CDR2 is FQGTGA in the germline V gene. Trimming took 4 bases from V and 4 from J; bases not matched to a gene: 3. The DNA of the CDR3 is TGTGCCAGCAGCTCGGGACAGATCTATGGCTACACCTTC. Amino acid sequence: CASSSGQIYGYTF.

The chain carries TRBV6-6 and TRBJ2-5; 8 nucleotides match TRBD1. The V gene end was trimmed by 6 bases and the J gene end by 4 bases; junction bases not matched to a gene: 1. The CDR3 contains 12 residues. The germline V gene has CDR1 MNHNY and CDR2 SVGAGI (reference sequence). The CDR3 nucleotides read TGTGCCAGCAGAACAGGGGGAGAGACCCAGTACTTC. This codes for CASRTGGETQYF.

V and J are TRBV2 and TRBJ2-1; D possibly corresponds to TRBD2 (5 bases). Per germline, CDR1 SNHLY and CDR2 FYNNEI. This CDR3 is 14 amino acids long. Trimming pared 3 bases from V and 0 bases from J, leaving 6 bases between. The CDR3: CASSDGDSYNEQFF. The DNA for the CDR3 is TGTGCCAGCAGTGACGGGGACTCCTACAATGAGCAGTTCTTC.

This rearrangement joins TRBV4-1 to TRBJ2-7; D ambiguous. V lost 0 bases to trimming and J lost 0 bases, with 12 bases between them. The CDR3 totals 16 residues. The germline V gene has CDR1 MGHRA and CDR2 YSYEKL. The CDR3 DNA sequence: TGCGCCAGCAGCCAAGATCGCGGTCATAGCTCCTACGAGCAGTACTTC. This encodes CASSQDRGHSSYEQYF.

This sequence joins TRBV9 and TRBJ2-3; no firm D call. Germline lookup yields CDR1 SGDLS and CDR2 YYNGEE. There are 17 residues in the CDR3. With 7 bases removed from V and 2 bases from J, the gap between germline ends came to 23 bases. The CDR3 DNA sequence: TGTGCCAGCTCGAACGGCGCGGCACAGTTCGACACAGATACGCAGTATTTT. Protein: CASSNGAAQFDTDTQYF. Filled out from reference TRBV9 and TRBJ2-3, the complete variable domain reads DSGVTQTPKHLITATGQRVTLRCSPRSGDLSVYWYQQSLDQGLQFLIQYYNGEERAKGNILERFSAQQFPDLHSELNLSSLELGDSALYFCASSNGAAQFDTDTQYFGPGTRLTVL.

The V gene is TRBV7-8, the J gene TRBJ2-1; TRBD2 matches 7 bases. Germline lookup yields CDR1 SGHVS and CDR2 FQNEAQ. This CDR3 is built from 16 residues. The V and J ends lost 5 bases and 4 bases, in that order; junction bases with no gene match: 11. The DNA of the CDR3 is TGTGCCAGCAGCCCAATCGTGACTAGCATTTACAATGAGCAGTTCTTC. Its protein product is CASSPIVTSIYNEQFF.

The genes are TRBV28 and TRBJ1-2; no firm D call. CDR3 size: 12 residues. The V end was cut by 4 bases, the J end by 6 bases, with 9 bases between. Germline V gene lookup returns CDR1 MDHEN and CDR2 SYDVKM. CDR3: CASSSSVDGYTF. Here the CDR3 DNA reads TGTGCCAGCAGTTCATCGGTGGATGGCTACACCTTC.

This chain uses TRBV11-1 with TRBJ1-6; 7 nucleotides align to TRBD1. Trimming cost V 3 bases and J 9 bases; bases outside gene matches: 8. In germline, CDR1 is SGHAT, CDR2 FQDESV (reference sequence). This CDR3 contains 15 residues. In nucleotides, the CDR3 is TGTGCCAGCAGCTTGGATACAGGGGTAGGTTCACCCCTCCACTTT. Its protein is CASSLDTGVGSPLHF.

This chain joins TRBV7-8 and TRBJ2-6; D not resolved. The V end was cut by 3 bases, the J end by 2 bases, with 5 bases between. Per germline, CDR1 SGHVS and CDR2 FQNEAQ. The CDR3 length is 14 residues. The CDR3 loop is CASSLHTGANVLTF. The CDR3 DNA sequence: TGTGCCAGCAGCTTGCATACTGGGGCCAACGTCCTGACTTTC.

V gene TRBV5-1 combines with J gene TRBJ2-7, with D possibly TRBD1 on 5 matching bases. V gave up 4 bases and J gave up 3 bases, with 11 bases separating them. Germline values: CDR1 SGHRS, CDR2 YFSETQ. The length of the CDR3 is 13 residues. The CDR3 sequence: CASSPGARYEQYF. The CDR3, as DNA: TGCGCCAGCAGCCCTGGGGCTCGCTACGAGCAGTACTTC.

This chain joins TRBV29-1 and TRBJ1-5, with 7 bases lining up with TRBD1. Germline-derived CDR1 and CDR2 are SQVTM and ANQGSEA. V shed 6 bases, J shed 2 bases, and the junction held 4 bases outside the gene matches. The length of the CDR3 is 13 residues. This CDR3 is CSVGDRGNQPQHF. CDR3 in DNA: TGCAGCGTCGGAGACAGGGGCAATCAGCCCCAGCATTTT.

This clone was counted once. The gene calls are TRBV11-2 and TRBJ2-7, with D perhaps TRBD2 (5 bases). The germline V gene has CDR1 SGHAT and CDR2 FQNNGV. The CDR3 is 19 residues long. V lost 4 bases and J lost 0, with 25 bases in between. The CDR3 is CASSSLALRMETTSYEQYF. The CDR3 DNA reads TGTGCCAGCAGCTCACTCGCCCTCCGTATGGAGACTACCTCCTACGAGCAGTACTTC. Filled out from reference TRBV11-2 and TRBJ2-7, the complete variable domain reads EAGVAQSPRYKIIEKRQSVAFWCNPISGHATLYWYQQILGQGPKLLIQFQNNGVVDDSQLPKDRFSAERLKGVDSTLKIQPAKLEDSAVYLCASSSLALRMETTSYEQYFGPGTRLTVT.

In its sample, this clone was seen a few times. An end of the junction does not agree with germline; a read error may underlie this. The chain recombines TRBV18 with TRBJ1-1; TRBD1 matches 7 bases. CDR1 is KGHSH and CDR2 is LQKENI in the germline V gene. The CDR3 covers 14 residues. The CDR3 DNA reads as TGTGCCAGCTCAGATACAGGGGAGTACACAGAAGCTTTCTTT. Residues: CASSDTGEYTEAFF.

This clone was seen only once. V usage is TRBV27 and J usage is TRBJ2-6; tentatively, D is TRBD1 (6 bases). The length of the CDR3 is 16 residues. Trimming pared 5 bases from V and 0 bases from J, leaving 11 bases between. In germline, CDR1 is MNHEY, CDR2 SMNVEV (reference sequence). The CDR3 region is CASSVTGFSGANVLTF. The CDR3 DNA reads as TGTGCCAGCAGTGTTACAGGGTTCTCTGGGGCCAACGTCCTGACTTTC.

The chain recombines TRBV15 with TRBJ1-1; D is ambiguous. Trimming took off 3 bases at V and 3 bases at J, with 2 bases between the two ends. Germline V gives CDR1 LNHNV, CDR2 YYDKDF (reference sequence). CDR3 length equals 11 residues. The CDR3 loop is CATSSYTEAFF. The CDR3 DNA is TGTGCCACCAGCAGTTACACTGAAGCTTTCTTT.